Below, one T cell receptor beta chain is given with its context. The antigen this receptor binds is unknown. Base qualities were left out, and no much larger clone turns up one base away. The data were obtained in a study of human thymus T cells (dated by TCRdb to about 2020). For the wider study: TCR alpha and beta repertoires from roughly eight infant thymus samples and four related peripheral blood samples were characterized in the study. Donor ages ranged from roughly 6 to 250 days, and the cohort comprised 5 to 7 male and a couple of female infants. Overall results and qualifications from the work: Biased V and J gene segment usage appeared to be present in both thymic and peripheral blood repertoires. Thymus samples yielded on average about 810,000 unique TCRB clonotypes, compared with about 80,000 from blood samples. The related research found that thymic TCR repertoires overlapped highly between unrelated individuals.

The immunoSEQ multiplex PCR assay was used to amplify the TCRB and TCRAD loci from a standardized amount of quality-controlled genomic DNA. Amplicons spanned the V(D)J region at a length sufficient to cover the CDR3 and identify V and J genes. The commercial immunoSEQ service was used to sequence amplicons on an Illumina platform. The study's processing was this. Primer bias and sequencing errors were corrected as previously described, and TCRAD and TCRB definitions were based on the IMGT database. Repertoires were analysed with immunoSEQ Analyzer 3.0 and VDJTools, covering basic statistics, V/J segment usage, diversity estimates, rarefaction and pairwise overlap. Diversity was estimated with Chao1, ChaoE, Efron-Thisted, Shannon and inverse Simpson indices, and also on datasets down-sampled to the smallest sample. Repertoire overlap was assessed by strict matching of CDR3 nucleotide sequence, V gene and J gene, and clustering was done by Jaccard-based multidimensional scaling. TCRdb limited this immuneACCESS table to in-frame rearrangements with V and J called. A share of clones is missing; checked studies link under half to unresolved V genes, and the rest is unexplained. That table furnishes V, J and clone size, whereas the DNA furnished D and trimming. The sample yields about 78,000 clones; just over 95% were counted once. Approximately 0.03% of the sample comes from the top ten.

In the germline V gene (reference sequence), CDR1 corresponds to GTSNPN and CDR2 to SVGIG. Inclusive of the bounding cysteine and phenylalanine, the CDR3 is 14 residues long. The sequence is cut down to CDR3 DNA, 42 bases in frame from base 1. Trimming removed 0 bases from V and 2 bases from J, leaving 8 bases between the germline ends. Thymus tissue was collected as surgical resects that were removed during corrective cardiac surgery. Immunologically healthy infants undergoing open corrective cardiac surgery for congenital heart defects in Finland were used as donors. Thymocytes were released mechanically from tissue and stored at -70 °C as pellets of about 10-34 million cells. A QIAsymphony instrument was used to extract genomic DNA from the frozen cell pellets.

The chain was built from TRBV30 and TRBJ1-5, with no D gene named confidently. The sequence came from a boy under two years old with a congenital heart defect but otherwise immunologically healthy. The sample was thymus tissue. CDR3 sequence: CAWSVRTRNQPQHF. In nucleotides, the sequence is TGTGCCTGGAGTGTTAGAACGCGCAATCAGCCCCAGCATTTT.